A single T cell receptor (beta chain) is shown here with its context. The data were obtained in a study of blood T cell repertoires in COVID-19. A Seattle source enrolled patients during active infection and followed them longitudinally. Here immunoSEQ multiplex PCR was the method, and the copy in TCRdb shows in-frame clones only, minus some. The data contain some 220,000 clones, about 83% of them seen just once; the ten biggest clones take up about 1.3%. The sequenced material came from peripheral blood. This TCR came from a woman in her 30s with COVID-19, enrolled during active disease.

The CDR3: CASSFRGGAENEQFF. The CDR3, as DNA: TGTGCCAGCAGCTTTAGAGGGGGCGCTGAAAATGAGCAGTTCTTC. The chain combines TRBV5-8 with TRBJ2-1; 7 bases line up with TRBD1. With V trimmed by 2 bases and J by 7 bases, 9 bases remained unmatched. Germline CDR1 SGHTS, CDR2 YDEGEE. The CDR3 has 15 amino acids.